The rows below give T cell receptor beta chains drawn from one sample of a study of blood T cell repertoires in COVID-19. Method: immunoSEQ multiplex PCR; TCRdb's copy keeps in-frame clones and lacks some. The profile covers 250,000 or so clones, with roughly 88% appearing a single time and about 3.1% taken by the ten largest. Sequencing was done on a sample of PBMCs or T cells enriched from blood (not recorded which). The receptors were gathered from a woman aged 40 to 50 who had been exposed to COVID-19. The CDR3 runs from the conserved cysteine through the conserved F or W. D genes are given only for firm matches. Rows give clone size only sometimes, using once, few, many, or a class for an expanded clone.

D gene	J gene	V gene	clone size	CDR3 protein	CDR3 DNA
-	TRBJ1-4	TRBV11-3	-	CASSPGQTLNEKLFF	TGTGCCAGCAGCCCAGGACAGACGCTCAATGAAAAACTGTTTTTT
-	TRBJ1-1	TRBV5-1	-	CASSPEGLNTEAFF	TGCGCCAGCAGCCCGGAGGGCCTGAACACTGAAGCTTTCTTT
-	TRBJ2-5	TRBV4-1	-	CASSQERGTPLETQYF	TGCGCCAGCAGCCAAGAAAGGGGTACCCCCCTGGAGACCCAGTACTTC
-	TRBJ1-2	TRBV27	-	CASTNAGSSGYTF	TGTGCCAGCACCAATGCAGGGTCAAGCGGCTACACCTTC
TRBD1	TRBJ1-3	TRBV19	once	CASSKTGGHSSGNTIYF	TGTGCCAGTAGTAAGACAGGGGGCCATAGCTCTGGAAACACCATATATTTT
-	TRBJ2-1	TRBV7-3	-	CASSLNDFNEQFF	TGTGCCAGCAGCTTAAACGACTTCAATGAGCAGTTCTTC
TRBD1	TRBJ2-3	TRBV15	-	CATSSRDRGLLLQADTQYF	TGTGCCACCAGCAGCAGAGACAGGGGGCTCCTACTACAGGCAGATACGCAGTATTTT
-	TRBJ1-5	TRBV7-9	-	CASSFYGENQPQHF	TGTGCCAGCAGCTTTTACGGGGAGAATCAGCCCCAGCATTTT
-	TRBJ1-2	TRBV5-1	once	CASSLGLVQGIYGYTF	TGTGCCAGCAGCTTGGGACTCGTCCAGGGGATCTATGGCTACACCTTC
TRBD2	TRBJ2-5	TRBV2	-	CASRTSGRASFGAGTQYF	TGTGCCAGCAGAACTAGCGGGAGGGCCTCGTTCGGAGCGGGGACCCAGTACTTC
TRBD2	TRBJ2-1	TRBV27	-	CASSTRTSGGLNEQFF	TGTGCCAGCAGTACTCGGACTAGCGGGGGCCTCAATGAGCAGTTCTTC
-	TRBJ1-1	TRBV9	-	CASGTTVNTEAFF	TGTGCCAGCGGAACAACAGTGAACACTGAAGCTTTCTTT
-	TRBJ2-7	TRBV6-2/TRBV6-3	-	CASSLTVSYEQYF	TGTGCCAGCAGTTTAACGGTTTCCTACGAGCAGTACTTC
TRBD1	TRBJ1-2	TRBV10-2	-	CASMGWGQTIANYGYTF	TGCGCCAGCATGGGCTGGGGACAGACGATAGCTAACTATGGCTACACCTTC
TRBD1	TRBJ1-4	TRBV30	-	CAWSGTGGLGEKLFF	TGTGCCTGGAGTGGGACAGGGGGGCTAGGTGAAAAACTGTTTTTT
TRBD1	TRBJ1-6	TRBV15	-	CATRAPGTENSPLHF	TGTGCCACCAGAGCACCCGGGACAGAAAATTCACCCCTCCACTTT
-	TRBJ1-2	TRBV12-3/TRBV12-4	-	CASSWARYGYTF	TGTGCCAGCAGCTGGGCCCGCTATGGCTACACCTTC
TRBD1	TRBJ2-2	TRBV7-9	-	CASSQGARAGELFF	TGTGCCAGCAGTCAGGGGGCGCGGGCCGGGGAGCTGTTTTTT